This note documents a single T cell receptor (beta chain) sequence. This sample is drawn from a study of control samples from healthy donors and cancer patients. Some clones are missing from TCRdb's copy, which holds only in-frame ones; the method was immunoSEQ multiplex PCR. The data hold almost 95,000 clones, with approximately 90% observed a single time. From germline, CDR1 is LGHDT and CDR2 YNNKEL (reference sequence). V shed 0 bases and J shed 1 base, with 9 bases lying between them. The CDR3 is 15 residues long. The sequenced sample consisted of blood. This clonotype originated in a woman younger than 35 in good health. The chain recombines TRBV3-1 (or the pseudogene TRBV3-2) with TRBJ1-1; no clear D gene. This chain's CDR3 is CASSQDISANTEAFF. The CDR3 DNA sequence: TGTGCCAGCAGCCAAGATATTTCTGCGAACACTGAAGCTTTCTTT.